A selection of T cell receptor beta chains follows, all from one sample in a study of cytomegalovirus exposure and HLA in healthy donors. Here immunoSEQ multiplex PCR was the method, and the copy in TCRdb shows in-frame clones only, minus some. The sample comprises about 260,000 clones, less than 95% of which are singletons, and approximately 3% rests with the top ten. The sample comprised PBMCs. The receptors were gathered from a young woman in good health and CMV-seronegative. Each CDR3 is given with its conserved first and last residue. The D gene is left open where the match is weak. Only part of the rows carry a size: once, few, many, or a class if the clone is expanded.

.,TRBV7-2,.,TRBJ1-2,CASSLKANYGYTF,TGTGCCAGCAGTCTCAAGGCTAACTATGGCTACACCTTC
TRBD2,TRBV19,.,TRBJ2-5,CASSRTGTSETQYF,TGTGCCAGTAGTCGGACGGGGACTAGCGAGACCCAGTACTTC
.,TRBV29-1,.,TRBJ2-7,CSVRRSDSNYEQYF,TGCAGCGTCCGCAGAAGTGACAGTAACTACGAGCAGTACTTC
.,TRBV28,.,TRBJ1-1,CASSPFLNTEAFF,TGTGCCAGCAGCCCGTTCTTGAACACTGAAGCTTTCTTT
.,TRBV6-5,.,TRBJ2-1,CASSRPVSSYNEQFF,TGTGCCAGCAGTCGACCGGTCAGCTCCTACAATGAGCAGTTCTTC
.,TRBV28,.,TRBJ1-4,CASSFMRGGFNEKLFF,TGTGCCAGCAGTTTTATGAGGGGGGGTTTTAATGAAAAACTGTTTTTT
TRBD2,TRBV5-6,.,TRBJ2-1,CASSLLLAAHNEQFF,TGTGCCAGCAGCTTGCTCCTAGCGGCGCACAATGAGCAGTTCTTC
TRBD1,TRBV7-6,.,TRBJ1-2,CASSLDRDGQGRGNGYGYTF,TGTGCCAGCAGCTTAGATCGGGACGGACAGGGCCGGGGTAACGGATATGGCTACACCTTC
.,TRBV9,.,TRBJ2-5,CASSVGTDQETQYF,TGTGCCAGCAGCGTCGGGACTGACCAAGAGACCCAGTACTTC
.,TRBV11-2,.,TRBJ2-1,CASSFLPRGLSYNEQFF,TGTGCCAGCAGCTTTTTACCGAGGGGACTCTCCTACAATGAGCAGTTCTTC
.,TRBV18,.,TRBJ2-1,CASSPPSVRGEQFF,TGTGCCAGCTCACCACCAAGTGTGCGGGGTGAGCAGTTCTTC
.,TRBV4-3,.,TRBJ2-1,CASSQSVGNEQFF,TGCGCCAGCAGCCAAAGCGTAGGGAATGAGCAGTTCTTC
.,TRBV27,.,TRBJ2-7,CASSATESSYEQYF,TGTGCCAGCAGTGCTACAGAGAGCTCCTACGAGCAGTACTTC
.,TRBV11-3,.,TRBJ2-3,CASSLQTSTDTQYF,TGTGCCAGCAGCTTACAGACTAGCACAGATACGCAGTATTTT
TRBD1,TRBV5-6,.,TRBJ1-1,CASSLATGGVSNTEAFF,TGTGCCAGCAGCTTGGCCACAGGGGGCGTTTCGAACACTGAAGCTTTCTTT
.,TRBV19,.,TRBJ2-3,CASNRTPFRDTQYF,TGTGCCAGTAACAGGACACCCTTCAGGGATACGCAGTATTTT
TRBD2,TRBV7-2,.,TRBJ2-7,CATVGMGGLIAEQYF,TGTGCCACCGTAGGGATGGGAGGGCTAATAGCCGAGCAGTACTTC
TRBD1,TRBV27,.,TRBJ1-1,CASRKDRGRDTEAFF,TGTGCCAGCAGGAAAGACAGGGGGCGAGACACTGAAGCTTTCTTT
.,TRBV5-1,.,TRBJ2-4,CASSLRGLENIQYF,TGCGCCAGCAGCTTGAGGGGGTTGGAAAACATTCAGTACTTC
.,TRBV5-4,.,TRBJ1-2,CASSPGQTYGYTF,TGTGCCAGCAGCCCTGGACAGACGTATGGCTACACCTTC
.,TRBV27,.,TRBJ2-1,CASSLISPSNEQFF,TGTGCCAGCAGCCTCATCTCCCCTAGCAATGAGCAGTTCTTC
.,TRBV10-3,many,TRBJ1-1,CAISLGENTEAFF,TGTGCCATCAGTCTAGGGGAGAACACTGAAGCTTTCTTT
.,TRBV19,.,TRBJ2-3,CASRPGTTDTQYF,TGTGCCAGTAGACCCGGGACTACAGATACGCAGTATTTT
TRBD2,TRBV5-1,.,TRBJ2-5,CASSFGSGMQETQYF,TGCGCCAGCAGCTTCGGTAGCGGGATGCAAGAGACCCAGTACTTC
.,TRBV7-9,.,TRBJ1-2,CASSSVVGLWYGYTF,TGTGCCAGCAGCTCCGTGGTGGGACTCTGGTATGGCTACACCTTC
TRBD1,TRBV6-5,.,TRBJ2-7,CASSFGTGEQYF,TGTGCCAGCAGTTTCGGGACAGGCGAGCAGTACTTC
TRBD1,TRBV6-4,.,TRBJ1-2,CASSETGNYGYTF,TGTGCCAGCAGTGAGACAGGGAACTATGGCTACACCTTC
TRBD2,TRBV28,.,TRBJ2-1,CASSLLGGTSGPLQFF,TGTGCCAGCAGTTTATTGGGCGGGACTAGCGGCCCCCTGCAGTTCTTC
TRBD1,TRBV4-3,.,TRBJ2-7,CASSHDRGPSEQYF,TGCGCCAGCAGCCACGACAGGGGGCCCAGCGAGCAGTACTTC
.,TRBV5-5,.,TRBJ1-2,CASSLVGGYTF,TGTGCCAGCAGCTTGGTGGGTGGCTACACCTTC
TRBD1,TRBV7-8,.,TRBJ1-1,CASSSQGAPEAFF,TGTGCCAGCAGCTCACAGGGGGCACCCGAAGCTTTCTTT
.,TRBV13,.,TRBJ2-2,CASSLVAENTGELFF,TGTGCCAGCAGCTTAGTGGCCGAGAACACCGGGGAGCTGTTTTTT
TRBD1,TRBV18,.,TRBJ2-7,CASSLEGARYEQYF,TGTGCCAGCTCCCTCGAGGGGGCTAGGTACGAGCAGTACTTC
.,TRBV6-5,.,TRBJ2-1,CASSPLESSYNEQFF,TGTGCCAGCAGTCCTCTCGAAAGCTCCTACAATGAGCAGTTCTTC
.,TRBV25-1,.,TRBJ2-7,CASKPSGLREQYF,TGTGCCAGCAAACCAAGCGGACTACGGGAGCAGTACTTC
TRBD2,TRBV2,.,TRBJ2-1,CASRAGTSGDNEQFF,TGTGCCAGCAGGGCCGGGACTAGCGGCGACAATGAGCAGTTCTTC
.,TRBV19,few,TRBJ1-2,CASSIVAWGPDGYTF,TGTGCCAGTAGTATAGTTGCGTGGGGTCCGGATGGCTACACCTTC
.,TRBV6-5,.,TRBJ2-6,CASSYSTRHGANVLTF,TGTGCCAGCAGTTACTCGACCCGCCATGGGGCCAACGTCCTGACTTTC
.,TRBV7-6,.,TRBJ1-5,CASSLAGQPQHF,TGTGCCAGCAGCTTAGCGGGTCAGCCCCAGCATTTT
.,TRBV4-1,.,TRBJ1-2,CASSQETGFGYTF,TGCGCCAGCAGCCAAGAAACAGGGTTCGGCTACACCTTC
TRBD1,TRBV27,.,TRBJ1-5,CASSDRGGNQPQHF,TGTGCCAGCAGCGACAGGGGTGGCAATCAGCCCCAGCATTTT
TRBD2,TRBV4-1,.,TRBJ2-1,CASSLSGSYNEQFF,TGCGCCAGCAGCCTTAGCGGGAGCTACAATGAGCAGTTCTTC
.,TRBV7-7,.,TRBJ2-5,CASSLSPGQQETQYF,TGTGCCAGCAGCTTAAGCCCGGGACAACAAGAGACCCAGTACTTC
.,TRBV9,.,TRBJ2-1,CASSPRRGTPQWEQFF,TGTGCCAGCAGCCCCCGGAGGGGGACTCCTCAGTGGGAGCAGTTCTTC
.,TRBV4-1,.,TRBJ2-5,CASSQYTGSQETQYF,TGCGCCAGCAGCCAATACACGGGTTCCCAAGAGACCCAGTACTTC
.,TRBV6-5,.,TRBJ2-4,CASSEYAKNIQYF,TGTGCCAGCTCTGAATACGCCAAAAACATTCAGTACTTC
.,TRBV10-3,once,TRBJ2-2,CAISESAPGSGTGELFF,TGTGCCATCAGTGAGTCGGCCCCGGGAAGCGGCACCGGGGAGCTGTTTTTT
TRBD1,TRBV30,.,TRBJ2-2,CAWSFDRVNTGELFF,TGTGCCTGGAGTTTTGACAGGGTGAACACCGGGGAGCTGTTTTTT
.,TRBV18,.,TRBJ1-2,CASSPSKGIDGYTF,TGTGCCAGCTCACCAAGTAAAGGGATTGATGGCTACACCTTC
TRBD1,TRBV6-1,.,TRBJ2-2,CASSDLRGWAGELFF,TGTGCCAGCAGTGACCTCAGGGGGTGGGCCGGGGAGCTGTTTTTT
.,TRBV21-1,once,TRBJ2-1,CASSQREGLYNEQFF,TGTGCCAGCAGCCAGCGGGAGGGCCTCTACAATGAGCAGTTCTTC
.,TRBV11-1,.,TRBJ2-5,CASSFWVESEETQYF,TGTGCCAGCAGCTTTTGGGTAGAATCCGAAGAGACCCAGTACTTC
.,TRBV4-2,.,TRBJ2-1,CASSQAPVAADEQFF,TGTGCCAGCAGCCAAGCCCCAGTAGCTGCAGATGAGCAGTTCTTC
.,TRBV27,.,TRBJ2-7,CASKEGAGLTYEQYF,TGTGCCAGCAAGGAGGGGGCCGGACTAACCTACGAGCAGTACTTC